This record concerns one T cell receptor (beta chain) sequence. V was cut by 5 bases and J by 2 bases, with 11 bases left in between. Looked up from germline, CDR1 is SGHRS and CDR2 is YFSETQ. This CDR3 region has 13 residues. The entry originates in a study of blood T cell repertoires in COVID-19. Study overall: Both acute and convalescent COVID-19 samples were obtained from the United States, Italy and Spain. PBMCs, B-cell-depleted T cells, or T cells provided the cDNA or gDNA that made up the material.

Authors' processing steps: Quantification of nucleated cells was approximated via reference gene primer amplification. TCRdb keeps only in-frame clones here, not all; method: immunoSEQ multiplex PCR. The D gene and trimming were derived from the DNA, and the V and J assignments and clone size from that table. This sample yields 140,000 or so clones, of which roughly three quarters are seen a single time; over 6.5% belongs to the top ten. The clonotype originates from a man aged 45-65 years with active or convalescent COVID-19. What was sequenced was peripheral blood. The chain combines TRBV5-1 with TRBJ2-7; D is perhaps TRBD1 (6 bases). This CDR3 reads CASRQGRTYEQYF. As DNA, the CDR3 is TGCGCCAGCAGGCAGGGGCGCACCTACGAGCAGTACTTC.